Sequencing of this T cell receptor (beta chain) was carried out in a study of regulatory T cells in long-lasting Graves disease (dated by TCRdb to the early 2020s). Study-level background: To count as having persistent Graves' disease, a patient had to have received antithyroid drug treatment for over 5 years with TSH receptor autoantibodies remaining persistently positive. This study used TCR sequencing and RNA sequencing of peripheral blood to compare persistent Graves' disease patients against newly diagnosed Graves' disease patients. The study was registered as a clinical trial and conducted in China. A total of around 33 samples were covered by TCR sequencing, comprising approximately 13 persistent and roughly 20 newly diagnosed Graves' disease patients. In the clinical cohort, patients with persistent Graves' disease had used antithyroid drugs for an average of around 9.3 years.

The germline V gene gives CDR1 as MNHNS and CDR2 as SASEGT. V is clipped by 2 bases and J by 9 bases, and the sequence between their germline boundaries is 11 bases long. Spanning cysteine to phenylalanine, the CDR3 consists of 13 amino acids. The kept DNA is CDR3 alone, 39 bases in frame from the first base. What the research found in general, with its limitations: Sequencing and analysis were restricted to the TCR beta chain. Preferential use of TRBV28, TRBJ1-2 and TRBJ2-5 was observed in persistent disease, whereas TRBV20-1 and TRBJ2-1 were favored in newly diagnosed disease. Patients with persistent disease shared more public clonotypes (around 2,700) than newly diagnosed patients did (approximately 970). Compared with newly diagnosed patients, persistent Graves' disease patients had lower TCR Shannon entropy and fewer highly expanded clones, which suggests clonal expansion. As a limitation, the authors acknowledged that the small sample size may reduce accuracy. The study examined only peripheral blood because the primary lesion, thyroid tissue, could not be accessed.

The time point label of this sample denotes: persistent/refractory GD, antithyroid drugs over 5 years with positive TRAb. For both TCR sequencing and RNA sequencing, RNA was extracted from PBMCs in TRIzol. The diagnosis of Graves' disease followed American Thyroid Association guidelines. Recruitment of patients was carried out at an endocrinology department in Xi'an, China. Each patient gave approximately 9.7 milliliters of peripheral blood, collected in an EDTA anticoagulant tube. Ficoll Paque Plus density gradient separation was used to isolate PBMCs, and no additional T cell sorting was done. An Agilent 2100 Bioanalyzer and agarose gel were used to check RNA quality, and a NanoDrop 2000 was used to measure RNA concentration. A note on this clonotype: It lacks a known antigen. Base qualities are not at hand, and no much larger clone is one base apart.

Receptor libraries were prepared by multiplex PCR. TCRdb names Illumina HiSeq 4000 as the instrument used. To build TCR beta libraries, CDR3 regions were amplified by Arm-PCR using iRepertoire HTBI primers. Before sequencing, the PCR products underwent gel purification. In the authors' own workflow: Across samples, roughly 60 TRBV and 12 to 15 TRBJ segments were identified and used for gene usage analysis of CDR3 amino acid clonotypes. COPE and FqMerger were used to merge filtered high-quality paired reads into contigs. BLAST was used to align contigs to the IMGT TRBV, TRBD and TRBJ reference genes, and CDR3 was defined following IMGT. Any clonotype with a frequency above 0.1% was counted as a highly expanded clone. Shannon entropy served as the measure of repertoire diversity, while the Gini coefficient captured V-J evenness. Public clonotypes were defined as clonotypes shared by more than one individual. TCRdb reanalyzed the raw reads on its own, using fastp at Q25 for trimming and MiXCR for clone calling, and kept in-frame beta chains. Every entry covers one CDR3 protein and lists the most common genes and DNA from its rows. TCRdb, not the original authors, processed these V and J calls. Counted in this sample were roughly 360,000 distinct CDR3 sequences; roughly 20% of them appeared once. Together, the top ten hold approximately 28% of the sample.

The sequence derives from a woman aged 40 to 50 with Graves disease. Donor details come from another sample of the same person, matched by shared clones. This chain is built from TRBV6-1 and TRBJ1-5, with the D segment identity uncertain. Source: peripheral blood mononuclear cells (PBMCs), taken when the disease was refractory, from a patient treated with antithyroid drugs. The CDR3 reads CASSESFVGPQHF. The nucleotide sequence is TGTGCCAGCAGTGAATCCTTCGTGGGGCCCCAGCATTTT.